These 9 T cell receptor beta chains were all obtained from the same sample, sequenced in a study of blood T cells in healthy people across ages. Then a second PCR, running about 6 to 12 cycles, was carried out with a sample-barcoded 5' primer and a J-beta primer mix. TCRdb independently ran MiXCR on the 5' RACE reads; one entry per CDR3 protein. Here the sample spans almost 1 million distinct CDR3 sequences, roughly 50% being singletons. Material for sequencing was blood. The receptor source for this set is a woman aged 55-75 years in good health.

This clonotype was counted a few times. This sequence joins TRBV7-2 and TRBJ2-1; the match to TRBD2 covers 7 bases. This CDR3 is built from 16 residues. From germline, CDR1 is SGHTA and CDR2 FQGNSA. V gave up 3 bases and J gave up 0 bases; unmatched junction bases: 5. The CDR3 spells CASSFHGGNSYNEQFF. Written as DNA, the CDR3 is TGTGCCAGCAGCTTTCACGGGGGGAACTCCTACAATGAGCAGTTCTTC. The complete variable domain, with remaining parts taken from reference TRBV7-2 and TRBJ2-1, reads GAGVSQSPSNKVTEKGKDVELRCDPISGHTALYWYRQSLGQGLEFLIYFQGNSAPDKSGLPSDRFSAERTGGSVSTLTIQRTQQEDSAVYLCASSFHGGNSYNEQFFGPGTRLTVL.

The J gene is TRBJ2-3, the V gene TRBV24-1; possible D gene TRBD2, 6 bases. The CDR3 consists of 17 residues. Trimming pared 4 bases from V and 0 bases from J, leaving 16 bases between. The germline V gene has CDR1 KGHDR and CDR2 SFDVKD. This CDR3 reads CATSETEGKSSTDTQYF. Written as DNA, the CDR3 is TGTGCCACCAGTGAGACGGAGGGAAAATCTAGCACAGATACGCAGTATTTT.

CDR3 in amino acids: CASSVVAGSYNEQYF. The CDR3 region has the DNA TGTGCCAGCAGCGTAGTAGCGGGCTCCTACAATGAGCAGTACTTC. The chain couples TRBV9 to TRBJ2-1, with 7 positions matching TRBD2. The DNA end is more similar to TRBJ2-7, so the J call may be wrong. In germline, CDR1 is SGDLS, CDR2 YYNGEE. The CDR3 has 15 amino acids.

On this clonotype itself: This may be a read error: a much more frequent sequence differs by one nucleotide. This chain connects TRBV5-1 to TRBJ2-3; 7 nucleotides align to TRBD2. Germline assignment: CDR1 SGHRS and CDR2 YFSETQ. CDR3 length: 15 amino acids. The CDR3 region has the DNA TGCGCATCCAGGGAGGGACGGAATAACACAGATACGCAGTATTTT. This encodes CASREGRNNTDTQYF.

This clonotype came up a few times. The chain joins TRBV12-3 or TRBV12-4 to TRBJ2-3; D uncertain. Trimming shortened V by 6 bases and J by 0 bases, and 16 bases separated the two germline ends. The CDR3 length is 16 residues. This CDR3 is CASSPHSPTSTDTQYF. CDR3 coding DNA: TGTGCCAGCAGCCCCCACAGTCCGACGAGCACAGATACGCAGTATTTT.

This clonotype was recorded a few times. The genes are TRBV7-9 and TRBJ2-1; 8 bases are shared with TRBD2. The V segment lost 1 base and the J segment 4 bases; nucleotides outside the gene matches: 6. CDR1 and CDR2 (germline): SEHNR, FQNEAQ (reference sequence). The CDR3 totals 16 residues. The CDR3 DNA is TGTGCCAGCAGCTTAGGGGGACTAGGAAAGTACAATGAGCAGTTCTTC. It encodes CASSLGGLGKYNEQFF.

In this sample, this clonotype turned up a few times. The rearrangement links TRBV29-1 to TRBJ2-7; TRBD2 matches at 8 bases. CDR1 and CDR2 from the germline V gene are SQVTM and ANQGSEA. This CDR3 is built from 13 residues. The ends lost 4 bases at V and 2 bases at J; junction bases unmatched: 4. CDR3 protein: CSVATSETYEQYF. CDR3 nucleotides: TGCAGCGTTGCGACTAGCGAAACCTACGAGCAGTACTTC.

The V call is TRBV3-1, the J call TRBJ2-6, with D uncertain. The CDR3 is 15 amino acids. Germline V gene lookup returns CDR1 LGHDT and CDR2 YNNKEL (reference sequence). V lost 6 bases and J 0 bases, leaving 9 bases between the germline ends. In nucleotides, the CDR3 is TGTGCCAGCAGGGATTGGGCCTCTGGGGCCAACGTCCTGACTTTC. Protein sequence: CASRDWASGANVLTF.

The CDR3 loop reads CSVGSRGDYEQYF. The CDR3 coding sequence is TGCAGCGTTGGATCAAGGGGGGATTACGAGCAGTACTTC. The chain links TRBV29-1 to TRBJ2-7, with D perhaps matching TRBD1 or TRBD2 (6 bases each). The CDR3 consists of 13 residues. Trimming pared 4 bases from V and 4 bases from J, leaving 14 bases between. The germline V gene has CDR1 SQVTM and CDR2 ANQGSEA.